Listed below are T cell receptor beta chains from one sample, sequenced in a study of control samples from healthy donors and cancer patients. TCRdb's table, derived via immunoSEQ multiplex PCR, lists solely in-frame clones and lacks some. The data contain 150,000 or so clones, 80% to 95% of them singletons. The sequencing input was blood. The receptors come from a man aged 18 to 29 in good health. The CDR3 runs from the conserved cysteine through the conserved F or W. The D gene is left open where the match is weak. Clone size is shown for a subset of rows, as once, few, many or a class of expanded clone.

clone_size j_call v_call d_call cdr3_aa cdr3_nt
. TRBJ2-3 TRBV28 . CASSFGGSRTDTQYF TGTGCCAGCAGTTTCGGGGGCTCTCGCACAGATACGCAGTATTTT
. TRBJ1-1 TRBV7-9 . CASNVQGEAFF TGTGCCAGCAACGTACAGGGAGAAGCTTTCTTT
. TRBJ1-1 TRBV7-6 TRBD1 CASSLAGTGEAFF TGTGCCAGCAGCTTAGCGGGGACAGGTGAAGCTTTCTTT
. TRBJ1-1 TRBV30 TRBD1 CAWSRDRDTEAFF TGTGCCTGGAGCCGGGACAGGGACACTGAAGCTTTCTTT
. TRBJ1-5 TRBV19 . CASTPWDRRYQPQHF TGTGCCAGTACCCCATGGGACCGCCGGTATCAGCCCCAGCATTTT
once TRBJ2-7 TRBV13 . CASSLDPAGTEQYF TGTGCCAGCAGCTTAGATCCAGCGGGCACCGAGCAGTACTTC
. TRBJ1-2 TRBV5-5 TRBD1 CASSLGDRTGYTF TGTGCCAGCAGCTTGGGGGACAGGACTGGCTACACCTTC
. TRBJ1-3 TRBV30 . CAWSVRLGNTIYF TGTGCCTGGAGTGTACGGCTAGGAAACACCATATATTTT
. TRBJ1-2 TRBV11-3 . CASSLRQYGYTF TGTGCCAGCAGCCTTCGACAGTATGGCTACACCTTC
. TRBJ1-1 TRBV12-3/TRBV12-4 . CASSLGYTEAFF TGTGCCAGCAGTTTAGGTTACACTGAAGCTTTCTTT
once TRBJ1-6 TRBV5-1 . CASSLSVQDSPLHF TGCGCCAGCAGCTTGTCCGTGCAGGATTCACCCCTCCACTTT
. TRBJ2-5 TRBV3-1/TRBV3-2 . CASSQNGRAETQYF TGTGCCAGCAGCCAAAATGGCAGGGCAGAGACCCAGTACTTC
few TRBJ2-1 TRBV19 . CASSYRQEGPDEQFF TGTGCCAGTAGTTACCGACAAGAGGGTCCTGATGAGCAGTTCTTC
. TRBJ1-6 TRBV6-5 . CASNLDGPNSPLHF TGTGCCAGCAACCTGGACGGACCAAATTCACCCCTCCACTTT
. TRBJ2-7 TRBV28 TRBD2 CASAQGGGFGEQYF TGTGCCAGCGCCCAGGGCGGGGGGTTTGGTGAGCAGTACTTC
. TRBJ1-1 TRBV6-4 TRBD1 CASARGSGVTEAFF TGTGCCAGCGCCAGGGGGTCCGGTGTCACTGAAGCTTTCTTT
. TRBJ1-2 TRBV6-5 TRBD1 CASSLGQGQHYGYTF TGTGCCAGCAGTCTCGGACAGGGGCAGCACTATGGCTACACCTTC